This is a list of T cell receptor beta chains from one sample in a study of T-cell reconstitution after alpha-beta-depleted transplantation in children. Each CDR3 protein is one row after TCRdb ran MiXCR on the PCR reads. The table lists 550,000 to 600,000 distinct CDR3 sequences, roughly 24% of them singletons, with roughly 15% in the top ten. The sample consisted of PBMCs, mostly from graft donor cells, taken 360 days after TCRalphabeta/CD19-depleted stem cell transplant. These TCRs come from a boy under two years old who had a stem cell transplant for acute myeloid leukemia, so the T cells may come from the graft donor. CDR3s include the opening cysteine and the closing phenylalanine or tryptophan. D genes are given only for firm matches. The size of a clone is reported for some rows only, either as once, few or many, or as a class for expanded clones.

d_gene: NA; j_gene: TRBJ2-2; abundance: few; v_gene: TRBV7-9; CDR3aa: CASTVLNTGELFF; CDR3nt: TGTGCCAGCACGGTGCTGAACACCGGGGAGCTGTTTTTT
d_gene: NA; j_gene: TRBJ1-5; abundance: NA; v_gene: TRBV10-3; CDR3aa: CAISDGGYPSNQPQHF; CDR3nt: TGTGCCATCAGTGATGGGGGGTACCCCTCCAATCAGCCCCAGCATTTT
d_gene: NA; j_gene: TRBJ2-1; abundance: few; v_gene: TRBV4-2; CDR3aa: CASSPLWNNEQFF; CDR3nt: TGTGCCAGCAGCCCCTTGTGGAACAATGAGCAGTTCTTC
d_gene: TRBD2; j_gene: TRBJ2-2; abundance: NA; v_gene: TRBV4-2; CDR3aa: CASSQERGGPGELFF; CDR3nt: TGTGCCAGCAGCCAAGAGCGGGGGGGCCCCGGGGAGCTGTTTTTT
d_gene: TRBD1; j_gene: TRBJ1-1; abundance: NA; v_gene: TRBV12-3/TRBV12-4; CDR3aa: CASSFGWGQGFEAFF; CDR3nt: TGTGCCAGCAGTTTCGGTTGGGGACAGGGTTTTGAAGCTTTCTTT
d_gene: NA; j_gene: TRBJ2-7; abundance: many; v_gene: TRBV20-1; CDR3aa: CSARDTRGVYEQYF; CDR3nt: TGCAGTGCTAGAGATACCAGGGGAGTTTACGAGCAGTACTTC
d_gene: NA; j_gene: TRBJ1-2; abundance: many; v_gene: TRBV12-3/TRBV12-4; CDR3aa: CASSLKKDGYTF; CDR3nt: TGTGCCAGCAGTTTAAAAAAGGATGGCTACACCTTC
d_gene: NA; j_gene: TRBJ1-1; abundance: NA; v_gene: TRBV15; CDR3aa: CATSRVVGEEWIGNTEAFF; CDR3nt: TGTGCCACCAGCAGAGTCGTAGGGGAGGAGTGGATCGGGAACACTGAAGCTTTCTTT
d_gene: TRBD1; j_gene: TRBJ1-1; abundance: NA; v_gene: TRBV20-1; CDR3aa: CSARDPGTVGAFF; CDR3nt: TGCAGTGCTAGAGATCCTGGGACAGTCGGGGCTTTCTTT
d_gene: TRBD2; j_gene: TRBJ2-1; abundance: few; v_gene: TRBV20-1; CDR3aa: CSARDGLAGVGIDEQFF; CDR3nt: TGCAGTGCTAGAGATGGCCTAGCGGGGGTAGGGATCGATGAGCAGTTCTTC
d_gene: NA; j_gene: TRBJ2-7; abundance: many; v_gene: TRBV20-1; CDR3aa: CSAQRGYEQYF; CDR3nt: TGCAGTGCCCAAAGGGGTTACGAGCAGTACTTC
d_gene: NA; j_gene: TRBJ1-6; abundance: few; v_gene: TRBV20-1; CDR3aa: CSATGAAGTPLHF; CDR3nt: TGCAGTGCTACAGGGGCCGCGGGAACACCCCTCCACTTT
d_gene: NA; j_gene: TRBJ2-3; abundance: NA; v_gene: TRBV2; CDR3aa: CASSESWGVSTDTQYF; CDR3nt: TGTGCCAGCAGTGAAAGTTGGGGAGTATCCACAGATACGCAGTATTTT
d_gene: NA; j_gene: TRBJ2-7; abundance: once; v_gene: TRBV6-8; CDR3aa: CAKVRRVEWDYEQYF; CDR3nt: TGTGCCAAGGTTCGGAGGGTAGAGTGGGACTACGAGCAGTACTTC
d_gene: NA; j_gene: TRBJ2-6; abundance: many; v_gene: TRBV7-7; CDR3aa: CASSLDIRLSGANVLTF; CDR3nt: TGTGCCAGCAGCTTGGACATTCGGCTCTCTGGGGCCAACGTCCTGACTTTC
d_gene: NA; j_gene: TRBJ2-2; abundance: few; v_gene: TRBV12-3/TRBV12-4; CDR3aa: CASSDTLRTGELFF; CDR3nt: TGTGCCAGCAGTGATACCCTGAGAACCGGGGAGCTGTTTTTT
d_gene: NA; j_gene: TRBJ1-5; abundance: many; v_gene: TRBV4-2; CDR3aa: CASSQDRLGPGQPQHF; CDR3nt: TGTGCCAGCAGCCAAGATCGCCTGGGGCCGGGTCAGCCCCAGCATTTT
d_gene: NA; j_gene: TRBJ2-1; abundance: NA; v_gene: TRBV5-6; CDR3aa: CASSVGRVKRKYNEQFF; CDR3nt: TGTGCCAGCAGCGTAGGCCGTGTGAAGAGGAAGTACAATGAGCAGTTCTTC
d_gene: NA; j_gene: TRBJ1-1; abundance: NA; v_gene: TRBV5-1; CDR3aa: CASSPYQGNAEAFF; CDR3nt: TGCGCCAGCAGCCCGTACCAGGGGAACGCTGAAGCTTTCTTT
d_gene: NA; j_gene: TRBJ2-2; abundance: many; v_gene: TRBV3-1; CDR3aa: CASSQVGPTGELFF; CDR3nt: TGTGCCAGCAGCCAAGTTGGGCCCACCGGGGAGCTGTTTTTT
d_gene: TRBD2; j_gene: TRBJ2-1; abundance: NA; v_gene: TRBV2; CDR3aa: CAISGGPSYNEQFF; CDR3nt: TGTGCCATTAGCGGGGGACCATCCTACAATGAGCAGTTCTTC
d_gene: TRBD2; j_gene: TRBJ2-1; abundance: many; v_gene: TRBV29-1; CDR3aa: CSVAPFYSGKSYNEQFF; CDR3nt: TGCAGCGTTGCTCCCTTTTATAGCGGGAAATCCTACAATGAGCAGTTCTTC
d_gene: TRBD1; j_gene: TRBJ1-6; abundance: NA; v_gene: TRBV12-3/TRBV12-4; CDR3aa: CASSLDRGYNSPLHF; CDR3nt: TGTGCCAGCAGTTTAGACAGGGGTTACAATTCACCCCTCCACTTT
d_gene: TRBD1; j_gene: TRBJ1-1; abundance: many; v_gene: TRBV28; CDR3aa: CASRTGGTEAFF; CDR3nt: TGTGCCAGCAGGACAGGGGGCACTGAAGCTTTCTTT
d_gene: NA; j_gene: TRBJ1-1; abundance: NA; v_gene: TRBV7-9; CDR3aa: CASSLWGEEDTEAFF; CDR3nt: TGTGCCAGCAGCTTATGGGGGGAGGAGGACACTGAAGCTTTCTTT
d_gene: TRBD1; j_gene: TRBJ2-5; abundance: many; v_gene: TRBV5-1; CDR3aa: CASSPRTGGRQETQYF; CDR3nt: TGCGCCAGCAGCCCACGGACAGGGGGGAGACAAGAGACCCAGTACTTC
d_gene: TRBD2; j_gene: TRBJ2-3; abundance: few; v_gene: TRBV7-2; CDR3aa: CASSPRLAGTSTDTQYF; CDR3nt: TGTGCCAGCAGCCCGAGACTAGCGGGGACTAGCACAGATACGCAGTATTTT
d_gene: NA; j_gene: TRBJ2-5; abundance: many; v_gene: TRBV24-1; CDR3aa: CATSGGVDETQYF; CDR3nt: TGTGCCACCAGTGGCGGGGTGGATGAGACCCAGTACTTC
d_gene: TRBD2; j_gene: TRBJ2-1; abundance: few; v_gene: TRBV10-1; CDR3aa: CASSESGLGTSGYNEQFF; CDR3nt: TGCGCCAGCAGTGAGTCCGGGTTGGGGACTAGCGGCTACAATGAGCAGTTCTTC
d_gene: NA; j_gene: TRBJ2-1; abundance: many; v_gene: TRBV2; CDR3aa: CASSGSGSYNEQFF; CDR3nt: TGTGCCAGCAGTGGGTCAGGGTCCTACAATGAGCAGTTCTTC
d_gene: TRBD2; j_gene: TRBJ2-1; abundance: few; v_gene: TRBV5-6; CDR3aa: CASSSRGVRSYNEQFF; CDR3nt: TGTGCCAGCAGCTCTCGGGGGGTACGATCCTACAATGAGCAGTTCTTC